These T cell receptor beta chains were read from a single sample in a study of blood T cell repertoires in COVID-19. The assay was immunoSEQ multiplex PCR, and TCRdb's table has in-frame clones only and misses some. There are 250,000 or so clones in the sample; 88% occur only once, and 0.65% to 0.9% lies in the top ten. The sequencing input was peripheral blood. The receptors come from a young woman with acute or convalescent COVID-19. Each CDR3 is given with its conserved first and last residue. D genes are given only for firm matches. A row's size may be missing; if present it is once, few, many or a size class.

j_gene | d_gene | v_gene | abundance | CDR3aa | CDR3nt
TRBJ2-5 | . | TRBV6-2/TRBV6-3 | once | CASSHQETQYF | TGTGCCAGCAGTCATCAAGAGACCCAGTACTTC
TRBJ2-7 | TRBD2 | TRBV9 | . | CASSATGTSGYEQYF | TGTGCCAGCAGCGCGACCGGGACTAGCGGCTACGAGCAGTACTTC
TRBJ2-5 | TRBD2 | TRBV2 | . | CASSAERTSGRWVTQYF | TGTGCCAGCAGCGCCGAGAGGACTAGCGGGAGGTGGGTGACCCAGTACTTC
TRBJ2-7 | . | TRBV24-1 | few | CATSDTGHTDEQYF | TGTGCCACCAGTGATACGGGACACACCGACGAGCAGTACTTC
TRBJ2-2 | TRBD2 | TRBV9 | . | CASSVWREAVAGELFF | TGTGCCAGCAGCGTGTGGCGGGAGGCGGTGGCCGGGGAGCTGTTTTTT
TRBJ2-3 | . | TRBV30 | . | CAWSETRVTDTQYF | TGTGCCTGGAGTGAGACCCGGGTCACAGATACGCAGTATTTT
TRBJ2-1 | TRBD2 | TRBV4-3 | . | CASSQDGRGLAGSEQFF | TGCGCCAGCAGCCAGGATGGGAGGGGACTAGCGGGCAGTGAGCAGTTCTTC
TRBJ1-1 | . | TRBV19 | once | CASSSGAGRVTEAFF | TGTGCCAGTAGTTCAGGGGCCGGGAGGGTTACTGAAGCTTTCTTT
TRBJ2-1 | . | TRBV19 | . | CASSIEGRLYNEQFF | TGTGCCAGTAGTATTGAGGGGAGGTTATACAATGAGCAGTTCTTC
TRBJ2-7 | TRBD2 | TRBV19 | . | CASSFSGGDYEQYF | TGTGCCAGTAGTTTTAGCGGGGGGGACTACGAGCAGTACTTC
TRBJ2-7 | TRBD2 | TRBV7-2 | few | CASRRTGTSPSYEQYF | TGTGCCAGCAGACGTACCGGGACTAGTCCCAGCTACGAGCAGTACTTC
TRBJ1-1 | . | TRBV29-1 | . | CSVLNSVNTEAFF | TGCAGCGTCCTAAATTCGGTGAACACTGAAGCTTTCTTT
TRBJ2-7 | TRBD2 | TRBV4-2 | . | CASREGLAGLYEQYF | TGTGCCAGCAGGGAGGGACTAGCGGGCTTGTACGAGCAGTACTTC
TRBJ1-1 | . | TRBV10-3 | . | CAISEKTVNTEAFF | TGTGCCATCAGTGAGAAGACAGTGAACACTGAAGCTTTCTTT
TRBJ2-1 | TRBD1 | TRBV19 | once | CASSPTGGTYNEQFF | TGTGCCAGTAGTCCCACAGGGGGCACTTACAATGAGCAGTTCTTC
TRBJ1-5 | . | TRBV21-1 | . | CANYTQPQHF | TGTGCCAACTACACTCAGCCCCAGCATTTT
TRBJ1-1 | TRBD1 | TRBV9 | . | CASSVVAGGTNTEAFF | TGTGCCAGCAGCGTAGTGGCAGGGGGGACGAACACTGAAGCTTTCTTT
TRBJ2-7 | . | TRBV10-1 | . | CASSEAGRSYEQYF | TGCGCCAGCAGTGAGGCAGGGCGCTCCTACGAGCAGTACTTC
TRBJ2-2 | TRBD2 | TRBV3-1/TRBV3-2 | . | CASSQDPRAGVPTGELFF | TGTGCCAGCAGCCAAGATCCGAGGGCGGGGGTTCCCACCGGGGAGCTGTTTTTT
TRBJ2-5 | TRBD1 | TRBV3-1/TRBV3-2 | . | CASSPTGGEETQYF | TGTGCCAGCAGCCCCACAGGGGGTGAAGAGACCCAGTACTTC
TRBJ1-6 | . | TRBV7-9 | . | CASTPGDTVYNSPLHF | TGTGCCAGCACCCCAGGGGATACAGTCTATAATTCACCCCTCCACTTT
TRBJ1-1 | . | TRBV6-4 | . | CASSVEVNTEAFF | TGTGCCAGCAGTGTGGAGGTGAACACTGAAGCTTTCTTT
TRBJ1-4 | . | TRBV12-3/TRBV12-4 | . | CASSFGANEKLFF | TGTGCCAGCAGTTTTGGAGCTAATGAAAAACTGTTTTTT
TRBJ1-5 | TRBD1 | TRBV27 | . | CASSLQGTNQPQHF | TGTGCCAGCAGCCTACAGGGGACTAATCAGCCCCAGCATTTT
TRBJ2-2 | TRBD2 | TRBV6-2/TRBV6-3 | . | CASSLGLALLFF | TGTGCCAGCAGTTTAGGACTAGCTTTATTGTTTTTT
TRBJ2-2 | TRBD2 | TRBV5-1 | few | CASSLASGRTGELFF | TGCGCCAGCAGCTTGGCTAGCGGGAGGACCGGGGAGCTGTTTTTT
TRBJ1-1 | TRBD1 | TRBV6-6 | . | CASRRTGGGGTEAFF | TGTGCCAGCAGGAGGACAGGGGGAGGGGGCACTGAAGCTTTCTTT
TRBJ1-6 | TRBD1 | TRBV5-5 | . | CASSPPPTGDSPLHF | TGTGCCAGCAGCCCGCCCCCCACAGGGGATTCACCCCTCCACTTT
TRBJ2-2 | TRBD2 | TRBV9 | . | CASSVGGSGGHTYTGELFF | TGTGCCAGCAGCGTAGGTGGTAGCGGGGGACACACATACACCGGGGAGCTGTTTTTT
TRBJ2-1 | . | TRBV12-5 | . | CASGSLVHGQFF | TGTGCTAGTGGTTCCCTAGTCCATGGGCAGTTCTTC
TRBJ2-7 | . | TRBV5-6 | . | CASSLGLVFYEQYF | TGTGCCAGCAGCTTGGGTTTAGTTTTCTACGAGCAGTACTTC
TRBJ2-1 | . | TRBV19 | few | CASSIGTDNEQFF | TGTGCCAGTAGTATAGGGACAGACAATGAGCAGTTCTTC
TRBJ2-1 | TRBD2 | TRBV27 | . | CASSFSGRAGVNEQFF | TGTGCCAGCAGTTTTAGCGGGAGGGCTGGGGTTAATGAGCAGTTCTTC
TRBJ2-7 | TRBD2 | TRBV4-1 | . | CASSPRGSGRIYEQYF | TGCGCCAGCAGCCCGAGGGGATCCGGGAGGATCTACGAGCAGTACTTC
TRBJ2-5 | TRBD1 | TRBV27 | . | CASRWTGGVETQYF | TGTGCCAGCAGGTGGACAGGGGGCGTCGAGACCCAGTACTTC
TRBJ2-7 | . | TRBV7-9 | . | CASSLEANVQGVTKQYF | TGTGCCAGCAGCTTAGAGGCGAACGTTCAAGGGGTTACAAAGCAGTACTTC
TRBJ2-1 | TRBD2 | TRBV7-3 | . | CASSLAGGPGGQFF | TGTGCCAGCAGCTTGGCGGGAGGCCCGGGAGGGCAGTTCTTC
TRBJ2-2 | . | TRBV9 | . | CASSGTRAGELFF | TGTGCCAGCAGCGGTACTAGAGCCGGGGAGCTGTTTTTT
TRBJ2-1 | . | TRBV11-3 | . | CASSLDGRAYNEQFF | TGTGCCAGCAGCTTGGACGGGCGGGCCTACAATGAGCAGTTCTTC
TRBJ1-2 | . | TRBV18 | . | CASSTIRGDKSSYGYTF | TGTGCCAGCTCAACCATTAGAGGGGACAAGAGTTCCTATGGCTACACCTTC
TRBJ2-7 | TRBD2 | TRBV4-2 | . | CASRASGVSYEQYF | TGTGCCAGCAGGGCTAGCGGGGTCTCCTACGAGCAGTACTTC
TRBJ1-5 | TRBD1 | TRBV5-7 | . | CASSFQKDGTGNQPQHF | TGTGCCAGCAGCTTTCAGAAGGACGGGACAGGGAATCAGCCCCAGCATTTT
TRBJ1-1 | . | TRBV29-1 | . | CSVGPGLNTEAFF | TGCAGCGTTGGCCCAGGGCTGAACACTGAAGCTTTCTTT
TRBJ2-5 | TRBD1 | TRBV20-1 | once | CSVSRGETQYF | TGCAGTGTATCCAGGGGGGAGACCCAGTACTTC
TRBJ2-2 | TRBD2 | TRBV5-1 | . | CASSLGLAGGPNTGELFF | TGCGCCAGCAGCCTAGGACTAGCGGGAGGACCTAACACCGGGGAGCTGTTTTTT
TRBJ2-3 | TRBD2 | TRBV30 | . | CACLADTDTQYF | TGTGCCTGTCTAGCGGACACAGATACGCAGTATTTT